Listed below are T cell receptor beta chains from one sample, sequenced in a study of blood T cell repertoires in COVID-19. The data were produced by immunoSEQ multiplex PCR, yet TCRdb's version contains in-frame clones alone and is incomplete. Seen here are 250,000 to 350,000 clones, approximately 88% observed once, and the top ten hold about 0.94%. The sequenced sample consisted of peripheral blood. These receptors came from a woman aged 40 to 55 who had recovered from COVID-19. Both conserved end residues are part of each CDR3. Each record gives: D gene, V gene, CDR3 length, clone size, J gene, CDR3 DNA, CDR3 protein. D genes are given only for firm matches. Part of the rows lack a size; the others show once, few, many or a class for expanded clones.

>TRBD2|TRBV3-1/TRBV3-2|17|once|TRBJ2-1
TGTGCCAGCAGCCAAGAGGGACTAGCGGCTTCCTACAATGAGCAGTTCTTC
CASSQEGLAASYNEQFF
>-|TRBV6-4|14|-|TRBJ2-3
TGTGCCAGCAGGAGGGAGGCTAGCACAGATACGCAGTATTTT
CASRREASTDTQYF
>TRBD2|TRBV18|15|-|TRBJ2-3
TGTGCCAGCTCACTCTGGACTAGCGGAACAGATACGCAGTATTTT
CASSLWTSGTDTQYF
>TRBD2|TRBV7-9|14|-|TRBJ2-1
TGTGCCAGCAGCTCCGGGACTAGCAACAATGAGCAGTTCTTC
CASSSGTSNNEQFF
>TRBD2|TRBV27|15|-|TRBJ2-7
TGTGCCAGCAGTCCAGAGACTAGCGCGACCTACGAGCAGTACTTC
CASSPETSATYEQYF
>TRBD2|TRBV27|20|once|TRBJ2-3
TGTGCCAGCAGTTTTAGCGGGACGGGGAGGGGCGGTAGGAACACAGATACGCAGTATTTT
CASSFSGTGRGGRNTDTQYF
>TRBD2|TRBV10-3|14|-|TRBJ2-3
TGTGCCATCAGACCGGGAGGGCAGGGGGATACGCAGTATTTT
CAIRPGGQGDTQYF
>TRBD2|TRBV18|15|-|TRBJ2-3
TGTGCCAGCTCACGGACTAGAAAGCAATCCGATACGCAGTATTTT
CASSRTRKQSDTQYF
>-|TRBV30|15|-|TRBJ2-5
TGTGCCTGGAGTGTTGGCGGCCAGTACCAAGAGACCCAGTACTTC
CAWSVGGQYQETQYF
>TRBD1|TRBV12-3/TRBV12-4|13|-|TRBJ2-7
TGTGCCAGTGGGACAGGGGGAGGCTACGAGCAGTACTTC
CASGTGGGYEQYF
>-|TRBV7-9|14|-|TRBJ1-2
TGTGCCGGACGAAGGGTCGGGGGAAGTCCTGGCTACACCTTC
CAGRRVGGSPGYTF